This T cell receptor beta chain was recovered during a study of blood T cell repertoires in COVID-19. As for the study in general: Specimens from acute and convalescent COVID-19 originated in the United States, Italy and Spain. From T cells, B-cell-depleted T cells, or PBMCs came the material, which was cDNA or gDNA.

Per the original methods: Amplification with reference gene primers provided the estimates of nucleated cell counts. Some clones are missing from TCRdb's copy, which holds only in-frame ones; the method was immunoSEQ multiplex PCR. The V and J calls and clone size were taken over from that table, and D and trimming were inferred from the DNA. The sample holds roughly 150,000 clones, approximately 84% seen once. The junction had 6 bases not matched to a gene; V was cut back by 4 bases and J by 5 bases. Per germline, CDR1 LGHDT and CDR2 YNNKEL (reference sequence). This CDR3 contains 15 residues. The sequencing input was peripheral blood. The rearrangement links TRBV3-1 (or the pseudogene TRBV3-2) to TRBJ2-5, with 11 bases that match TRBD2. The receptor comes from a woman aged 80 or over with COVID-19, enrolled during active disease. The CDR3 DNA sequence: TGTGCCAGCAGCCGACCTAGCGGGGGGCGGGAGACCCAGTACTTC. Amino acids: CASSRPSGGRETQYF.